This T cell receptor beta chain was observed in a study of T-cell reconstitution after alpha-beta-depleted transplantation in children (TCRdb year 2016). The study in broad terms: The study quantitatively tracked T-cell immune reconstitution after TCRalphabeta/CD19-depleted allogeneic hematopoietic cell transplantation in children using TCR repertoire profiling. Results and caveats for the whole study, not just this receptor: The apparently early alphabetaT-cell count recovery about two months after transplant was reportedly dependent on only several hundred rapidly expanded clones derived from non-depleted graft cells. Over subsequent months, a decline in hyperexpanded clone frequencies was noted, and after one year, T-cell counts and TCRbeta diversity were mostly ascribed to newly produced T cells. The high TCRbeta diversity at day 60 in some patients was ascribed to recipient T cells and intrathymic progenitors that had survived conditioning.

Per the publication, the treatment or condition label means: allogeneic hematopoietic cell transplantation with graft depleted of TCRalphabeta T cells and CD19 B cells. Transplant recipients were children who received TCRalphabeta/CD19-depleted allogeneic hematopoietic cell grafts. The library was prepared using PCR. The run used an Illumina HiSeq 2500. To normalize quantification of the TCRbeta repertoire, the TCR libraries were built with molecular barcoding that relied on unique molecular identifiers. TCRdb applied fastp at Q25 and MiXCR to the public reads, then kept only in-frame beta chains. Rows are combined by CDR3 protein, so each entry shows the most common genes and DNA. The sample table shows hundreds of thousands of distinct CDR3 sequences, and roughly 10% are seen once. The top ten clones comprise 28% of the sample. This clonotype was recorded at least ten times. This clone's antigen is unknown. Base qualities are not at hand, and no much larger clone is one base apart.

The germline ends are 9 bases apart after V is trimmed by 3 bases and J by 5 bases. The CDR3 has 12 amino acids, counting the end cysteine and phenylalanine. The CDR3 DNA has 36 bases and is translated from base 1. CDR1 and CDR2 (DFQATT, SNEGSKA) derive from the germline V gene (reference sequence). The chain employs TRBV20-1 and TRBJ2-3, with no reliable assignment of the D segment. Specimen: PBMCs, collected before TCRalphabeta/CD19-depleted stem cell transplant. The TCR originated in a child less than two years old with acute myeloid leukemia, due to receive a stem cell transplant. Here is the DNA: TGCAGTGCTAGTGATGCAGGAGATACGCAGTATTTT. The translation is CSASDAGDTQYF.